A single sample is the source of the 9 T cell receptor beta chains below, sequenced in a study of control samples from healthy donors and cancer patients. Assay used: immunoSEQ multiplex PCR; TCRdb lists only in-frame clones, some missing. The table includes fewer than 200,000 clones, approximately 90% detected once. Sequenced input: blood. The origin of the receptors is a man in his thirties or forties in good health.

The chain carries TRBV7-2 and TRBJ1-4, with D unclear. V shed 2 bases and J shed 8 bases, with 6 bases lying between them. Germline-derived CDR1 and CDR2 are SGHTA and FQGNSA. CDR3 length: 12 residues. CDR3 sequence reads: CASSLREEKLFF. The CDR3 bases are TGTGCCAGCAGCTTAAGGGAAGAAAAACTGTTTTTT.

The chain combines TRBV27 with TRBJ2-7, with TRBD1 matching over 7 bases. This CDR3 comprises 15 residues. Trimming cost V 6 bases and J 1 base; bases outside gene matches: 9. The germline V gene has CDR1 MNHEY and CDR2 SMNVEV (reference sequence). CDR3: CASSRQRDSSYEQYF. The CDR3 coding sequence is TGTGCCAGCAGCCGCCAGAGGGACAGTTCCTACGAGCAGTACTTC.

The V call is TRBV9, the J call TRBJ2-1; D gene unclear. V dropped 3 bases and J dropped 9 bases, with 10 bases sitting between them. This CDR3 has 12 amino acids. The V gene's germline CDR1 is SGDLS and CDR2 YYNGEE. The CDR3: CASSAASAEQFF. Written as DNA, the CDR3 is TGTGCCAGCAGCGCCGCATCCGCTGAGCAGTTCTTC. Variable domain in full (rest from reference TRBV9 and TRBJ2-1): DSGVTQTPKHLITATGQRVTLRCSPRSGDLSVYWYQQSLDQGLQFLIQYYNGEERAKGNILERFSAQQFPDLHSELNLSSLELGDSALYFCASSAASAEQFFGPGTRLTVL.

For this clone: Other DNA sequences in this specimen translate into the identical CDR3. The V call is TRBV7-9, the J call TRBJ2-7, with D tentatively TRBD2 (5 bases). The CDR3 length is 13 residues. CDR1 and CDR2 (germline): SEHNR, FQNEAQ (reference sequence). The V gene lost 5 bases and the J gene lost 4 bases, with 12 bases spanning the gap. CDR3: CASSLGRGYEQYF. The CDR3 DNA sequence: TGTGCCAGCAGCCTCGGACGGGGTTACGAGCAGTACTTC.

The rearrangement joins TRBV6-1 to TRBJ2-3; D possibly corresponds to TRBD2 (7 bases). The CDR3 totals 16 residues. Germline CDR1 and CDR2: MNHNS and SASEGT. V dropped 3 bases and J dropped 3 bases, with 16 bases sitting between them. The CDR3: CASSDDLGGRTDTQYF. The CDR3 DNA sequence: TGTGCCAGCAGTGATGATCTGGGGGGGCGGACAGATACGCAGTATTTT.

This rearrangement joins TRBV6-6 to TRBJ1-4; 7 positions agree with TRBD1. V lost 5 bases to trimming and J lost 7 bases; unmatched junction nucleotides: 10. CDR1 and CDR2 (germline): MNHNY, SVGAGI (reference sequence). The CDR3 runs to 15 residues. The CDR3 nucleotides are TGTGCCAGCAGTACGACAGGGATCGGTAGTGAAAAACTGTTTTTT. Translating it yields CASSTTGIGSEKLFF.

In DNA, the CDR3 is TGTGCCAGCAGCGCGACGGGGCCCCACGAGCAGTACTTC. Amino acid sequence: CASSATGPHEQYF. This chain links TRBV9 with TRBJ2-7, with D perhaps being TRBD1 or TRBD2 (5 bases each). Germline V gene lookup returns CDR1 SGDLS and CDR2 YYNGEE. With 3 bases removed from V and 5 bases from J, the gap between germline ends came to 12 bases. This CDR3 region has 13 residues.

The chain links TRBV4-1 to TRBJ2-7, with 7 bases that match TRBD2. The germline V gene has CDR1 MGHRA and CDR2 YSYEKL. J gave up 2 bases and V 3 bases, and 10 bases lay outside the gene matches. This CDR3 region has 16 residues. The CDR3 sequence: CASSHEAAGLTYEQYF. CDR3 nucleotide sequence: TGCGCCAGCAGCCACGAGGCAGCGGGGCTAACCTACGAGCAGTACTTC.

The J gene is TRBJ2-1, the V gene TRBV27; D is possibly TRBD1 or TRBD2 (6 bases each). Between the trimmed V and J ends, which lost 4 bases and 2 bases, there was a span of 12 bases. The CDR3 is made up of 15 amino acids. CDR1 is MNHEY and CDR2 is SMNVEV in the germline V gene (reference sequence). The CDR3 here is CASSSRGVTYNEQFF. In DNA form, the CDR3 reads TGTGCCAGCAGTTCAAGGGGGGTTACCTACAATGAGCAGTTCTTC.